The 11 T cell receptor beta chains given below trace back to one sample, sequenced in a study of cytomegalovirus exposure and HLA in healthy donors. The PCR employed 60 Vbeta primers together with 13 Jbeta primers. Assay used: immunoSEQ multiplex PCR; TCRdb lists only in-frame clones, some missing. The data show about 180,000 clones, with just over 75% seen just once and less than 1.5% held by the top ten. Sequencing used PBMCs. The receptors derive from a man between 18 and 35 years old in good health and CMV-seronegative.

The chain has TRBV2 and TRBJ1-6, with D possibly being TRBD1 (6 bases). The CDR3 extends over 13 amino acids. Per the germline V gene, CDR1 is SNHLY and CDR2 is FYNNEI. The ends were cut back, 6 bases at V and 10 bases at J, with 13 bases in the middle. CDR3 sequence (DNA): TGTGCCAGCAGAGGGCAGGGGTGGTCACCCCTCCACTTT. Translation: CASRGQGWSPLHF.

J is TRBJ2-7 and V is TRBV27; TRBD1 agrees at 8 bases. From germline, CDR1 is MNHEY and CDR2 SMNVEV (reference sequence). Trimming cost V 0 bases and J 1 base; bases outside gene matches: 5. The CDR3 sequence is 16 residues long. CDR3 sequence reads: CASSLSTGQVSYEQYF. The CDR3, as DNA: TGTGCCAGCAGTTTATCGACGGGACAGGTTTCCTACGAGCAGTACTTC.

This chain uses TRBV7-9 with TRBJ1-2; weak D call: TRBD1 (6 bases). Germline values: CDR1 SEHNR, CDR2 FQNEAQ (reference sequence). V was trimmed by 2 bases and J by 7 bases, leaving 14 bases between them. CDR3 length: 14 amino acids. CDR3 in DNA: TGTGCCAGCAGCTTAAAAGGGGGTGGGGCTGGCTACACCTTC. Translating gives CASSLKGGGAGYTF.

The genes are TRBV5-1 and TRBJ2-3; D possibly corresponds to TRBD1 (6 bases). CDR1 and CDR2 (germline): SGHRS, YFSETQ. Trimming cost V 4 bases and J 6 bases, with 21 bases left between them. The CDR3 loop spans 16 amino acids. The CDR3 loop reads CASSPRTAGSPDTQYF. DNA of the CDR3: TGCGCCAGCAGCCCACGGACAGCCGGTAGCCCGGATACGCAGTATTTT.

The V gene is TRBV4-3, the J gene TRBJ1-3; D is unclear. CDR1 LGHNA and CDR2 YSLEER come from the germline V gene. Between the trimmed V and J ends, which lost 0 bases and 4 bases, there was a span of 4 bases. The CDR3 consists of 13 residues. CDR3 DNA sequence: TGCGCCAGCAGCCAAGATCTAGGAAACACCATATATTTT. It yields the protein CASSQDLGNTIYF.

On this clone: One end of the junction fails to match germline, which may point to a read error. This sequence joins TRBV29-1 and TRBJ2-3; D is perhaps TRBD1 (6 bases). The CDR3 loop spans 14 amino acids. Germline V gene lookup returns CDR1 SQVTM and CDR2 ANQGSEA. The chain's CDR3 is CSVEGQTTTDTQYF. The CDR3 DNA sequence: TGCAGCGTGGAAGGACAGACGACCACAGATACGCAGTATTTT.

The CDR3 DNA reads as TGTGCCAGCAGCTTAACAGGACTAGCGGGAGTTCCTGATACGCAGTATTTT. It translates to CASSLTGLAGVPDTQYF. This rearrangement joins TRBV11-3 to TRBJ2-3, with 13 bases identical to TRBD2. This CDR3 comprises 17 residues. The V gene end was trimmed by 2 bases and the J gene end by 6 bases; junction bases not matched to a gene: 8. Germline CDR1 and CDR2: SGHNT and YENEEA.

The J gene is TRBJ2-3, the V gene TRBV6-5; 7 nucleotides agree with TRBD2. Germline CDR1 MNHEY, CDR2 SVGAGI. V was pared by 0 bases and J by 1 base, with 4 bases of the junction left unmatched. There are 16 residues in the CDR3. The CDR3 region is CASSYSVAGGTDTQYF. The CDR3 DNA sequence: TGTGCCAGCAGTTACTCCGTGGCGGGGGGCACAGATACGCAGTATTTT.

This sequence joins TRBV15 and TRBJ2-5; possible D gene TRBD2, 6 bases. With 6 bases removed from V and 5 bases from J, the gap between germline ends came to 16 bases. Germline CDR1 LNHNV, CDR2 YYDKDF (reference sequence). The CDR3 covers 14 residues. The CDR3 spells CATREGRGTETQYF. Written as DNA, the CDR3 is TGTGCCACCAGGGAGGGTCGGGGTACGGAGACCCAGTACTTC.

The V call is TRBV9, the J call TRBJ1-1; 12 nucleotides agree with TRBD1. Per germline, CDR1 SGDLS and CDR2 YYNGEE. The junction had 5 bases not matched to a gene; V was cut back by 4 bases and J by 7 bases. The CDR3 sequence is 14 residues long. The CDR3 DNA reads TGTGCCAGCAGCCCAGGGACAGGGGGCTGTGAAGCTTTCTTT. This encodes CASSPGTGGCEAFF. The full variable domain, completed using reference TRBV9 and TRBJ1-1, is DSGVTQTPKHLITATGQRVTLRCSPRSGDLSVYWYQQSLDQGLQFLIQYYNGEERAKGNILERFSAQQFPDLHSELNLSSLELGDSALYFCASSPGTGGCEAFFGQGTRLTVV.

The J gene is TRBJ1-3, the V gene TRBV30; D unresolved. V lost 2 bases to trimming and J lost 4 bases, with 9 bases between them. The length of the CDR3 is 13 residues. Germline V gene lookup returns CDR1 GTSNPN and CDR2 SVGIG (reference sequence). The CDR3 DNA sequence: TGTGCCTGGAGTTCGGGGAGCGGAAACACCATATATTTT. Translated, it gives CAWSSGSGNTIYF.